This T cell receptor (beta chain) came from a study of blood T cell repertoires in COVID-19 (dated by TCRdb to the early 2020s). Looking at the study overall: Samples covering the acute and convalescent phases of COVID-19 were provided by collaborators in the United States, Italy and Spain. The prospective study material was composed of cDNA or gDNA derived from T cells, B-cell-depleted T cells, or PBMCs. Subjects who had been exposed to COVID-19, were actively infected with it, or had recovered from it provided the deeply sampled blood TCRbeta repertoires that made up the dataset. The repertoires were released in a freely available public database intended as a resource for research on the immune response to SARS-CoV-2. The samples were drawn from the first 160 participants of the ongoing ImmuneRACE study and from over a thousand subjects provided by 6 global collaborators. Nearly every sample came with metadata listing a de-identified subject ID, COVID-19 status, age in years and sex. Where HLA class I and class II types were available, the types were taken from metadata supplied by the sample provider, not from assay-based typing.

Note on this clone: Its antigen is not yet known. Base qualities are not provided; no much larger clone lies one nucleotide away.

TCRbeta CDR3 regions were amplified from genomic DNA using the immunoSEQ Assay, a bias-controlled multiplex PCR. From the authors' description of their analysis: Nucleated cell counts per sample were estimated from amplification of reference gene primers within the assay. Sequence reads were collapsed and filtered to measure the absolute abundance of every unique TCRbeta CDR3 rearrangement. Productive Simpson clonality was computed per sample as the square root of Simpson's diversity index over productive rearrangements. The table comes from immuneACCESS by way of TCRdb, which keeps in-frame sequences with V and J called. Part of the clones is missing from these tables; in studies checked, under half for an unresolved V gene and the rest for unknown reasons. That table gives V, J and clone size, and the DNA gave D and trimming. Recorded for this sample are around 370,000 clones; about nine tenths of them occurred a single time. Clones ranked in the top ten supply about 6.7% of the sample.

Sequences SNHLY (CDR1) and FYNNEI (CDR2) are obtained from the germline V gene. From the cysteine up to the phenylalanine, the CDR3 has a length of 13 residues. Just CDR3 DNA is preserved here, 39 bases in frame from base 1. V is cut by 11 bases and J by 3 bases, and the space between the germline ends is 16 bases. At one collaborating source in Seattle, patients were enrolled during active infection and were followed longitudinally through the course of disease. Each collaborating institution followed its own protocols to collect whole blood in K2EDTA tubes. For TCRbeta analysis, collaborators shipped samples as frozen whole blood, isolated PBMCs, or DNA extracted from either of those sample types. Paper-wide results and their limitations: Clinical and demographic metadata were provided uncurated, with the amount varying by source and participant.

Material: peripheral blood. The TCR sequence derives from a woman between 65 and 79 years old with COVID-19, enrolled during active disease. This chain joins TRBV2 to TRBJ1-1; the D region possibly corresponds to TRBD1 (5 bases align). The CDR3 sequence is CAGARAFDTEAFF. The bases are TGTGCCGGGGCCCGGGCTTTCGACACTGAAGCTTTCTTT.